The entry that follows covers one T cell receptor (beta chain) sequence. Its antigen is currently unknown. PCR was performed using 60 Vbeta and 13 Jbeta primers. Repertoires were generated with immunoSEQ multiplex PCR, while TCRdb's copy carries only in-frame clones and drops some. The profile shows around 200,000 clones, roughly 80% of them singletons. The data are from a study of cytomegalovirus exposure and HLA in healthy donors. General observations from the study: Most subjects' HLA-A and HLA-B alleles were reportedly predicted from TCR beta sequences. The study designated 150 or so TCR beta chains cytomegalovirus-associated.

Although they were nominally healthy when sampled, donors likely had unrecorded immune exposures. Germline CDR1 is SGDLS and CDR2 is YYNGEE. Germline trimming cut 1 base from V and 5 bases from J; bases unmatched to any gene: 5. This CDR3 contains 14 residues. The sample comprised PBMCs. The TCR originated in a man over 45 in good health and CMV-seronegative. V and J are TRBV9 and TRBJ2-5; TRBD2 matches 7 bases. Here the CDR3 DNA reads TGTGCCAGCAGCGTATCAAGCGGGGAGGAGACCCAGTACTTC. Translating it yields CASSVSSGEETQYF. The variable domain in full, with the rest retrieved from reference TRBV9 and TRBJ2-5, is DSGVTQTPKHLITATGQRVTLRCSPRSGDLSVYWYQQSLDQGLQFLIQYYNGEERAKGNILERFSAQQFPDLHSELNLSSLELGDSALYFCASSVSSGEETQYFGPGTRLLVL.